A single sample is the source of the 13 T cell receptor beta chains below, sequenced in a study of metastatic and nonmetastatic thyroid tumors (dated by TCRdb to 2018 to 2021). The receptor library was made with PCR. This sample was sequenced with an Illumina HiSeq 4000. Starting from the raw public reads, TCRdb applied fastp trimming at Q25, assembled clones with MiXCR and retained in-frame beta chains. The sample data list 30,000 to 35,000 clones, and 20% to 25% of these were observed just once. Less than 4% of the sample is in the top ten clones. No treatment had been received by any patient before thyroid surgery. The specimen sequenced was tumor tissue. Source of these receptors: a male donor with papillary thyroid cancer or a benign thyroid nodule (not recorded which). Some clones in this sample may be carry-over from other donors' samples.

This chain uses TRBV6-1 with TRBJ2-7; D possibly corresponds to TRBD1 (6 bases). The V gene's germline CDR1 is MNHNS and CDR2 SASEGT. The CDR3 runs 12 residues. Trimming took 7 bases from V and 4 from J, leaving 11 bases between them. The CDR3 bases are TGTGCCAGCATCCCTGGACAGTACGAGCAGTACTTC. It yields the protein CASIPGQYEQYF.

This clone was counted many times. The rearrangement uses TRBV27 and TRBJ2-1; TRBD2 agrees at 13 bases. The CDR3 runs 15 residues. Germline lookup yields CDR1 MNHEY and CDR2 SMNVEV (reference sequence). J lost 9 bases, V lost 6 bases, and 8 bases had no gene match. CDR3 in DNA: TGTGCCAGCAGGGGGACTAGCGGGATTCCTGGTGAGCAGTTCTTC. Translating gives CASRGTSGIPGEQFF.

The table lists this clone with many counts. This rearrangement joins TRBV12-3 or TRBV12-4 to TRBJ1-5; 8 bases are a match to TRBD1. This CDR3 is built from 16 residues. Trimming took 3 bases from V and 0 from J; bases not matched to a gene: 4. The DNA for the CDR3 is TGTGCCAGCAGTTTGCGCGACAGGGGTAGCAATCAGCCCCAGCATTTT. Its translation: CASSLRDRGSNQPQHF.

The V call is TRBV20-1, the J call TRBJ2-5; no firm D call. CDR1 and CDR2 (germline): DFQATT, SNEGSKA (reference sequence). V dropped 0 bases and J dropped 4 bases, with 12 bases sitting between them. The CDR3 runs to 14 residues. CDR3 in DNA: TGCAGTGCTAGAGATGGGTCTATACTAGAGACCCAGTACTTC. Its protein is CSARDGSILETQYF.

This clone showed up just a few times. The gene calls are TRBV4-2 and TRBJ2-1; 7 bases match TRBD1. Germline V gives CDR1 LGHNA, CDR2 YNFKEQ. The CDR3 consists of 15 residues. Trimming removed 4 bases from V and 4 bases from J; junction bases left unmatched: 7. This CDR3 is CASSRTGTVYNEQFF. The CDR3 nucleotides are TGTGCCAGCAGCCGGACCGGGACAGTATACAATGAGCAGTTCTTC.

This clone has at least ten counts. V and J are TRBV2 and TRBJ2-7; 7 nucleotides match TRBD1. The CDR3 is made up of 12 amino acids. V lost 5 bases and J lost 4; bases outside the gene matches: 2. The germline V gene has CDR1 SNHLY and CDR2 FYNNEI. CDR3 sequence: CASSYRGYEQYF. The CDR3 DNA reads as TGTGCCAGCAGTTACAGGGGTTACGAGCAGTACTTC.

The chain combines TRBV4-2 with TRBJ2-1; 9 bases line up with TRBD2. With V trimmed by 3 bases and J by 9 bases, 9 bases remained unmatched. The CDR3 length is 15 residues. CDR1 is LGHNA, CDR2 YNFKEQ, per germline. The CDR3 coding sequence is TGTGCCAGCAGCCAGGTACTTGCGGGGGGGACTGAGCAGTTCTTC. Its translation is CASSQVLAGGTEQFF.

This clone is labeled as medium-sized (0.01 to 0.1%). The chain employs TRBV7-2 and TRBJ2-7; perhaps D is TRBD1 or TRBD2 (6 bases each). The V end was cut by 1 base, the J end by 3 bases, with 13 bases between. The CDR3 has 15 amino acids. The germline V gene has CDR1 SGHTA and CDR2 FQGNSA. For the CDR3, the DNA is TGTGCCAGCAGCTTAGGGAGGGGGGAGCGCTACGAGCAGTACTTC. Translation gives CASSLGRGERYEQYF.

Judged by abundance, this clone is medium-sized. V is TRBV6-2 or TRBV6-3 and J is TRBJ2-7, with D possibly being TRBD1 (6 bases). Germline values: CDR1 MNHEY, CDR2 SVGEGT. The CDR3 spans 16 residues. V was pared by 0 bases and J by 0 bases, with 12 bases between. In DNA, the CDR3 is TGTGCCAGCAGTTACTCGAGAAGGGACAACTCCTACGAGCAGTACTTC. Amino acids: CASSYSRRDNSYEQYF.

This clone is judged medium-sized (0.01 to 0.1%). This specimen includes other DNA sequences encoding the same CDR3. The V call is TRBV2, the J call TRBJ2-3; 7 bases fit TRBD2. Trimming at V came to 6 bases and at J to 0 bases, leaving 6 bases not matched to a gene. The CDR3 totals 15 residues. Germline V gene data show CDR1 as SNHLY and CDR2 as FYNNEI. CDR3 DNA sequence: TGTGCCAGCAGATATTTAGCGGGTAGCACAGATACGCAGTATTTT. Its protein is CASRYLAGSTDTQYF.

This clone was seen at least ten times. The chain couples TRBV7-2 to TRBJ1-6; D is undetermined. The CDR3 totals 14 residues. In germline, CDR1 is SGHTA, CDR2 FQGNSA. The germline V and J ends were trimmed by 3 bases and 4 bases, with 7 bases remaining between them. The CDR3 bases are TGTGCCAGCAGCTTGGCGCTGTATAATTCACCCCTCCACTTT. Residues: CASSLALYNSPLHF. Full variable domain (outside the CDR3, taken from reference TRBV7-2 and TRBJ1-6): GAGVSQSPSNKVTEKGKDVELRCDPISGHTALYWYRQSLGQGLEFLIYFQGNSAPDKSGLPSDRFSAERTGGSVSTLTIQRTQQEDSAVYLCASSLALYNSPLHFGNGTRLTVT.

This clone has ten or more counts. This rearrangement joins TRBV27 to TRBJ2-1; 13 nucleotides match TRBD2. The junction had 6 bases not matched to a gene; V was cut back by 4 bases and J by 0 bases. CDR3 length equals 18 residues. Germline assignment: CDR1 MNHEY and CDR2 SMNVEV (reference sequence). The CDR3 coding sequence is TGTGCCAGCAGTTCGGGACTAGCGGGAAGGAGCTCCTACAATGAGCAGTTCTTC. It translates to CASSSGLAGRSSYNEQFF.

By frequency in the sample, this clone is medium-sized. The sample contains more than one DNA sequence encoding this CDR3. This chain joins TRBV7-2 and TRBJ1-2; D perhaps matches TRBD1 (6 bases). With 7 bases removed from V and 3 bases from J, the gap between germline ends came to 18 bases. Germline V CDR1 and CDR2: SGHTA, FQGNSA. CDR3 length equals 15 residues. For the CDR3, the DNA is TGTGCCAGCAACCTCCCGGGAGGGGGACACTATGGCTACACCTTC. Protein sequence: CASNLPGGGHYGYTF.